These T cell receptor beta chains were read from a single sample in a study of technical replicates of blood from a handful of donors. Libraries were prepared by immunoSEQ multiplex PCR; TCRdb keeps only in-frame clonotypes and omits some of them. The table lists about 83,000 clones, under 95% of them singletons, with around 0.27% in the top ten. Sequenced sample: T cells isolated from PBMCs. Receptor source: a human donor in good health. Both conserved end residues are part of each CDR3. The D gene is left open where the match is weak. For some rows the clone size is stated as once, few or many, or as a class when expanded; others skip it.

j_call: TRBJ2-1; d_call: TRBD1; clone_size: -; v_call: TRBV7-3; cdr3_aa: CASSFLQRARGRVDEGYEQFF; cdr3_nt: TGTGCCAGCAGCTTCCTTCAAAGGGCCAGGGGGCGAGTTGACGAAGGGTATGAGCAGTTCTTC
j_call: TRBJ2-3; d_call: TRBD2; clone_size: -; v_call: TRBV6-1; cdr3_aa: CASTERGGPSTDTQYF; cdr3_nt: TGTGCCAGCACTGAACGGGGGGGACCTAGCACAGATACGCAGTATTTT
j_call: TRBJ2-2; d_call: TRBD1; clone_size: -; v_call: TRBV9; cdr3_aa: CASSVTTGVGTGELFF; cdr3_nt: TGTGCCAGCAGCGTAACCACAGGGGTAGGGACCGGGGAGCTGTTTTTT
j_call: TRBJ1-4; d_call: -; clone_size: -; v_call: TRBV5-8; cdr3_aa: CASSLGHSTNEKLFF; cdr3_nt: TGTGCCAGCAGCTTGGGACACTCAACTAATGAAAAACTGTTTTTT
j_call: TRBJ2-7; d_call: TRBD1; clone_size: -; v_call: TRBV7-9; cdr3_aa: CASSPGTGLTYEQYF; cdr3_nt: TGTGCCAGCAGCCCCGGGACAGGGCTTACCTACGAGCAGTACTTC
j_call: TRBJ2-5; d_call: -; clone_size: -; v_call: TRBV10-2; cdr3_aa: CASSEVVAETQYF; cdr3_nt: TGCGCCAGCAGTGAGGTGGTCGCGGAGACCCAGTACTTC
j_call: TRBJ2-2; d_call: -; clone_size: -; v_call: TRBV25-1; cdr3_aa: CASSPSGRGNTGELFF; cdr3_nt: TGTGCCAGCAGCCCCTCGGGCAGGGGGAACACCGGGGAGCTGTTTTTT
j_call: TRBJ2-5; d_call: -; clone_size: -; v_call: TRBV5-4; cdr3_aa: CASSYMHIGQQETQYF; cdr3_nt: TGTGCCAGCAGCTATATGCACATAGGACAGCAAGAGACCCAGTACTTC
j_call: TRBJ2-7; d_call: -; clone_size: once; v_call: TRBV27; cdr3_aa: CASSRPGGTSYEQYF; cdr3_nt: TGTGCCAGCAGTCGGCCGGGCGGGACCTCCTACGAGCAGTACTTC
j_call: TRBJ2-3; d_call: TRBD2; clone_size: -; v_call: TRBV27; cdr3_aa: CASSFRGLAVDTQYF; cdr3_nt: TGTGCCAGCAGTTTCCGAGGACTAGCGGTAGATACGCAGTATTTT
j_call: TRBJ2-1; d_call: TRBD2; clone_size: -; v_call: TRBV27; cdr3_aa: CASRSSAGVHNEQFF; cdr3_nt: TGTGCCAGCAGGTCGTCGGCGGGAGTCCACAATGAGCAGTTCTTC
j_call: TRBJ2-3; d_call: -; clone_size: -; v_call: TRBV28; cdr3_aa: CASSADSPTDTQYF; cdr3_nt: TGTGCCAGCAGTGCTGACAGCCCCACAGATACGCAGTATTTT
j_call: TRBJ2-2; d_call: -; clone_size: -; v_call: TRBV21-1; cdr3_aa: CASSKGGVKGELFF; cdr3_nt: TGTGCCAGCAGCAAAGGGGGGGTGAAGGGGGAGCTGTTTTTT
j_call: TRBJ1-1; d_call: -; clone_size: -; v_call: TRBV4-1; cdr3_aa: CASSQGPLMNTEAFF; cdr3_nt: TGCGCCAGCAGCCAAGGGCCGTTGATGAACACTGAAGCTTTCTTT
j_call: TRBJ2-6; d_call: -; clone_size: -; v_call: TRBV4-2; cdr3_aa: CASSQLGGSGANVLTF; cdr3_nt: TGTGCCAGCAGCCAACTTGGAGGAAGTGGGGCCAACGTCCTGACTTTC
j_call: TRBJ1-6; d_call: -; clone_size: -; v_call: TRBV7-3; cdr3_aa: CASSLGPRDSPLHF; cdr3_nt: TGTGCCAGCAGCTTAGGTCCTCGAGATTCACCCCTCCACTTT
j_call: TRBJ1-2; d_call: -; clone_size: -; v_call: TRBV6-5; cdr3_aa: CASSYGTANYGYTF; cdr3_nt: TGTGCCAGCAGTTACGGAACAGCTAACTATGGCTACACCTTC
j_call: TRBJ2-5; d_call: TRBD2; clone_size: -; v_call: TRBV5-1; cdr3_aa: CASSLMLAGGLGETQYF; cdr3_nt: TGCGCCAGCAGCTTGATGCTAGCGGGGGGGCTCGGAGAGACCCAGTACTTC
j_call: TRBJ1-1; d_call: -; clone_size: once; v_call: TRBV28; cdr3_aa: CASSPSLGRARAFF; cdr3_nt: TGTGCCAGCAGTCCAAGCTTAGGGAGGGCACGAGCTTTCTTT